This T cell receptor beta chain appears in the sequencing data of a study of shared clonotypes between healthy human individuals. Overall study: Per-donor plates numbered three CD4 naive, three CD4 memory, two CD8 naive and one CD8 memory. Whole-study results and caveats: Non-shared clonotypes were found to have lower generation probabilities than the clonotypes that were shared by all four of the sorted-subset donors.

It was CD45RO-negative cells, positively selected for CCR7, that made up naive CD8 cells, with terminally differentiated effector memory CD45RA+ cells excluded. As for this clone: Its antigen is undetermined.

Germline CDR1 MDHEN, CDR2 SYDVKM. The CDR3 is 14 amino acids. V lost 4 bases and J lost 2; bases outside the gene matches: 4. Once extracted for a subset, genomic DNA was divided evenly among several immunoSEQ plates. Method: immunoSEQ multiplex PCR; TCRdb's copy keeps in-frame clones and lacks some. The repertoire has roughly 1,800,000 clones, over 85% of them found once; the top ten carry less than 1.5%. This rearrangement joins TRBV28 to TRBJ2-7, with TRBD1 matching over 8 bases. This TCR was sampled from a man between 18 and 35 years old in good health. The sequenced material came from naive CD8+ T cells sorted from blood. The CDR3 bases are TGTGCCAGCAGTTACAGGGGGAACGCCTACGAGCAGTACTTC. This encodes CASSYRGNAYEQYF.